The present TCR beta chain was sequenced within a study of CD8 T cells in Susac syndrome. Notes on the study in general: The authors acknowledged that their TCR sequencing and HLA analysis involved a relatively small number of individuals.

Sequencing of TCR beta, carried out with a high-throughput approach, was applied to CD8+ and CD4+ T cells from the blood. Isolation of CD8+ and CD4+ T cells was performed negatively, whereas enrichment of TEMRA cells was done by FACS. V trimming: 5 bases; J trimming: 3 bases; junction bases outside the gene matches: 18. The germline gives CDR1 MNHEY, CDR2 SVGAGI. CDR3 length equals 18 residues. Reverse transcription used roughly 0.45 to 1 ug RNA and random hexamers. TCR beta CDR3 was amplified by immunoSEQ multiplex PCR. This amplification extended across 54 Vbeta and 13 Jbeta segments. TCRdb analysed the immunoSEQ multiplex PCR reads with MiXCR anew, one entry per CDR3 protein. The sample holds 200,000 to 250,000 distinct CDR3 sequences; roughly nine tenths are singletons and the top ten take about 0.12%. On this clonotype itself: Its antigen is not identified.

The TCR originated in a human donor with multiple sclerosis. Specimen: CD8+ T cells from PBMCs. The chain links TRBV6-5 to TRBJ2-7; 8 bases are shared with TRBD2. As DNA, the CDR3 is TGTGCCAGCAGTCACCGTCCACCGGGACTAGGGGGACTCTACGAGCAGTACTTC. Amino acid sequence: CASSHRPPGLGGLYEQYF.